This T cell receptor (beta chain) was sequenced in a study of blood T cell repertoires in COVID-19. Background on the study: There were acute and convalescent COVID-19 samples, and they came from the United States, Italy and Spain. PBMCs, B-cell-depleted T cells, or T cells provided the cDNA or gDNA that made up the material.

There are a few counts of this clone. Other DNA variants within this sample encode the same CDR3. Ages ranged from about 18 to 89 years, with residence in more than 20 US areas. Recovery among Cohort 3 donors was established by two negative PCRs, clearance, or symptom resolution. Profiled with immunoSEQ multiplex PCR; TCRdb holds only in-frame clones, not every one. The table lists approximately 400,000 clones, around 87% of them singletons, with 1% to 1.5% in the top ten. Specimen: PBMCs or T cells enriched from blood (not recorded which). The TCR was taken from a man in his thirties or forties who had recovered from COVID-19.

The CDR3 DNA reads as TGTGCCAGCAGCGTCGGACTGAACAATGAGCAGTTCTTC. As protein: CASSVGLNNEQFF. The chain employs TRBV9 and TRBJ2-1, with D perhaps matching TRBD2 (5 bases). The CDR3 runs to 13 residues. V was trimmed by 2 bases and J by 5 bases, leaving 8 bases between them. Looked up from germline, CDR1 is SGDLS and CDR2 is YYNGEE.